These T cell receptor beta chains were read from a single sample in a study of CD8+CD57+ T cells in acquired aplastic anemia. TCRdb itself ran the reads through MiXCR, one entry per CDR3 protein. The sample shows approximately 190,000 distinct CDR3 sequences, nearly 50% of them seen only once. The sequenced material came from sorted CD4+, CD8+, or CD8+CD57+ T cells (not recorded which) from PBMCs. The receptors were sampled from a human donor with aplastic anemia. The CDR3 runs from the conserved cysteine through the conserved F or W. D genes are given only for firm matches. Clone size is not always given. Where it is, it says once, few, many or a class for expanded clones.

D	size	V	J	DNA	CDR3
TRBD2	NA	TRBV7-2	TRBJ2-1	TGTGCCAGCAGCTTAGGGCCTAGCGGTAACAATGAGCAGTTCTTC	CASSLGPSGNNEQFF
NA	NA	TRBV6-4	TRBJ2-3	TGTGCCAGCAGTGAAGGGACTAGCACAGATACGCAGTATTTT	CASSEGTSTDTQYF
NA	many	TRBV5-1	TRBJ2-3	TGCGCCAGCAGCCCACCAATTGGGGGGGCGACAGATACGCAGTATTTT	CASSPPIGGATDTQYF
NA	once	TRBV10-3	TRBJ1-5	TGTGCCAGCAGCCGCAATAGCAATCAGCCCCAGCATTTT	CASSRNSNQPQHF
NA	NA	TRBV7-2	TRBJ2-3	TGTGCCAGCAGCTTATGGTTTAAGAGCTCCTACAATGAGCAGTATTTT	CASSLWFKSSYNEQYF
NA	many	TRBV10-3	TRBJ1-4	TGTGCCACCCGAGGAGGCGAAGATGAAAAACTGTTTTTT	CATRGGEDEKLFF
NA	many	TRBV20-1	TRBJ1-1	TGCAGCCGTTACAAAAGACTCCGGGGCACTGAAGCTTTCTTT	CSRYKRLRGTEAFF
NA	NA	TRBV7-2	TRBJ1-4	TGTGCCAGCAGCTTAGCGGGTGGGATCCTGGCGAGCGGACTGTTTTTT	CASSLAGGILASGLFF
NA	once	TRBV19	TRBJ2-3	TGTGCCAGTAGTATCCGGGGTAGCGGAGGGAGCACAGATACGCAGTATTTT	CASSIRGSGGSTDTQYF
NA	many	TRBV25-1	TRBJ2-3	TGTGCCAGCAGTGACCCGCGGGGGCCCACAGATACGCAGTATTTT	CASSDPRGPTDTQYF
NA	NA	TRBV20-1	TRBJ2-5	TGCAGTGCTAGTGGGCGCCTCGGGGATAGCCGGGAGACCCAGTACTTC	CSASGRLGDSRETQYF
NA	NA	TRBV12-3/TRBV12-4	TRBJ2-1	TGTGCCAGCAGACCCTTACGGGAAGAGCAGTTCTTC	CASRPLREEQFF
NA	NA	TRBV5-1	TRBJ1-3	TGCGCCAGCAGCTTCGGGTTCCCCTCTGGAAACACCATATATTTT	CASSFGFPSGNTIYF
NA	few	TRBV10-3	TRBJ1-1	TGTGCCATCAGTCCTACAGGGAGGGGGACTGAAGCTTTCTTT	CAISPTGRGTEAFF
TRBD2	many	TRBV9	TRBJ2-3	TGTGCCAGCAGCGTAGTAGCGGGAGTTACAGATACGCAGTATTTT	CASSVVAGVTDTQYF
NA	NA	TRBV9	TRBJ2-7	TGTGCCAGCAGCGTAGACGGGGAGTCCTACGAGCAGTACTTC	CASSVDGESYEQYF
NA	NA	TRBV7-9	TRBJ1-1	TGTGCCAGCAGCTCTTCAGGAGTCACTGAAGCTTTCTTT	CASSSSGVTEAFF
NA	few	TRBV6-6	TRBJ1-6	TGTGCCAGCATCCCCGACAGGCAAGGGAATTCACCCCTCCACTTT	CASIPDRQGNSPLHF
NA	many	TRBV7-6	TRBJ2-7	TGTGCCAGCAGCTTCGGGACTTCCTCCTACGAGCAGTACTTC	CASSFGTSSYEQYF
TRBD2	NA	TRBV29-1	TRBJ2-5	TGCAGCGTTGCGGGGGGTGGTAATAAGGAGACCCAGTACTTC	CSVAGGGNKETQYF
NA	many	TRBV10-3	TRBJ2-7	TGTGCCATCAGTTCTAGCGGAGGGGGTTACGAGCAGTACTTC	CAISSSGGGYEQYF
TRBD1	NA	TRBV2	TRBJ2-7	TGTGCCAGCAGCGACAGGGGGGACGAGCAGTACTTC	CASSDRGDEQYF
TRBD1	NA	TRBV29-1	TRBJ2-7	TGCAGCGTTTGGGGGACAGTCTACGAGCAGTACTTC	CSVWGTVYEQYF
NA	NA	TRBV7-9	TRBJ2-7	TGTGCCAGCAGCCCAGTCGGGGACTACGAGCAGTACTTC	CASSPVGDYEQYF
TRBD2	many	TRBV5-1	TRBJ2-1	TGCGCCAGCAGCATGGGGACTAGCAGCCCCTACAATGAGCAGTTCTTC	CASSMGTSSPYNEQFF
NA	NA	TRBV15	TRBJ2-7	TGTGCCACCAGCAGAGGAGACGAAGTATTCTACGAGCAGTACTTC	CATSRGDEVFYEQYF
NA	NA	TRBV2	TRBJ1-5	TGTGCCAGCAGTTCGGAGGGAAAGGGTCAGCCCCAGCATTTT	CASSSEGKGQPQHF
NA	NA	TRBV20-1	TRBJ2-3	TGCAGTGCTAGCCTAAGAGAGAGGGCAGATACGCAATATTTT	CSASLRERADTQYF
NA	NA	TRBV10-1	TRBJ2-7	TGCGCCAGCAGTGATACCCGGTTCGGTGTCTACGAGCTGTACTTC	CASSDTRFGVYELYF
NA	many	TRBV7-9	TRBJ2-1	TGTGCCAGCAGAGGGACCAACAATGAGCAGTTCTTC	CASRGTNNEQFF
TRBD1	NA	TRBV30	TRBJ1-2	TGTGCCTGGAGTGTACCAAAGGGGGCTAGGGGCTACACCTTC	CAWSVPKGARGYTF
NA	NA	TRBV20-1	TRBJ2-3	TGCAGTGCGCGGAGGGGGGGGACGACGGCAGATACGCAGTATTTT	CSARRGGTTADTQYF
NA	many	TRBV12-3/TRBV12-4	TRBJ1-2	TGTGCCAGCAGTTTAGGGGCGGACGGGACCTATGGCTACACCTTC	CASSLGADGTYGYTF
TRBD1	NA	TRBV19	TRBJ2-7	TGTGCCAGTAGTGCCCGGGACAGCATGATATACGAGCAGTACTTC	CASSARDSMIYEQYF
TRBD1	NA	TRBV10-3	TRBJ1-1	TGTGCCATCAGTGGAAACGGACAGGGCACGGCTGAAGCTTTCTTT	CAISGNGQGTAEAFF
TRBD1	NA	TRBV11-1	TRBJ2-7	TGTGCCAGCAGCCCGCCGGGACAGAGGGATCCCTACGAGCAGTACTTC	CASSPPGQRDPYEQYF
TRBD1	NA	TRBV6-5	TRBJ2-1	TGTGCCAGCAGTTACTCGACAGGGAATGAGCAGTTCTTC	CASSYSTGNEQFF
TRBD2	many	TRBV4-1	TRBJ2-1	TGCGCCAGCAGCCCTAAACTAGCGGGCTCCTACAATGAGCAGTTCTTC	CASSPKLAGSYNEQFF
NA	many	TRBV20-1	TRBJ2-1	TGCAGTGCTAGATCCCGACTAGGGACTAATGAGCAGTTCTTC	CSARSRLGTNEQFF